Listed here are 31 T cell receptor beta chains from one sample, sequenced in a study of T cells after somatic rescue of genetic block. Here immunoSEQ multiplex PCR was the method, and the copy in TCRdb shows in-frame clones only, minus some. The sample has 110,000 or so clones; about nine tenths are singletons. The sample consisted of peripheral blood mononuclear cells (PBMCs). These receptor sequences come from a woman between 18 and 29 years old.

This clone occurred a few times. CDR3 nucleotide sequence: TGTGCCAGCAGCTTAGCTAGCGGGGTATCTAGCACAGATACGCAGTATTTT. Translated: CASSLASGVSSTDTQYF. This chain connects TRBV7-2 to TRBJ2-3; 8 nucleotides line up with TRBD2. The CDR3 covers 17 residues. The J segment lost 0 bases and the V segment lost 0 bases, leaving 5 bases of the junction unmatched. CDR1 SGHTA and CDR2 FQGNSA come from the germline V gene.

This rearrangement joins TRBV4-3 to TRBJ2-2; TRBD2 matches at 10 bases. Losses at the gene ends were 0 bases for V and 7 bases for J; bases not matched to a gene: 8. The CDR3 extends over 17 amino acids. Germline CDR1 and CDR2: LGHNA and YSLEER. For the CDR3, the DNA is TGCGCCAGCAGCCAAGATGGGAGCGGGGGGGCCTACGGGGAGCTGTTTTTT. Its protein product is CASSQDGSGGAYGELFF.

The chain employs TRBV27 and TRBJ2-5; 10 bases match TRBD2. Germline loops: CDR1 MNHEY, CDR2 SMNVEV (reference sequence). This CDR3 contains 13 residues. The junction had 3 bases not matched to a gene; V was cut back by 7 bases and J by 4 bases. The DNA for the CDR3 is TGTGCCAGCACAGCGGGGGGGCGAGAGACCCAGTACTTC. As protein: CASTAGGRETQYF.

V and J are TRBV30 and TRBJ2-2, with TRBD2 matching over 7 bases. The CDR3 spans 15 residues. V lost 2 bases, J lost 5 bases, and 8 bases stayed unmatched. The germline CDR1 and CDR2 sequences are GTSNPN and SVGIG (reference sequence). In DNA form, the CDR3 reads TGTGCCTGGAGTCCCCCTGGGGGGGGAACCGGGGAGCTGTTTTTT. Its translation: CAWSPPGGGTGELFF.

This sequence joins TRBV7-7 and TRBJ2-5; D is possibly TRBD2 (6 bases). This CDR3 region has 13 residues. Germline assignment: CDR1 SSHAT and CDR2 FNYEAQ (reference sequence). Trimming left V 4 bases short and J 5 bases short, with 11 bases between. CDR3 in DNA: TGTGCCAGCAGCTCTCGACTAGGGGAGACCCAGTACTTC. Residues: CASSSRLGETQYF.

This rearrangement joins TRBV30 to TRBJ1-5; 9 bases are a match to TRBD1. The CDR3 has 15 amino acids. Trimming took 4 bases from V and 1 from J; bases not matched to a gene: 5. CDR1 is GTSNPN, CDR2 SVGIG, per germline (reference sequence). The CDR3 spells CAWTLGTGSNQPQHF. CDR3 nucleotides: TGTGCCTGGACCTTAGGGACAGGGAGCAATCAGCCCCAGCATTTT.

The CDR3 is CASSPHLQGSYEQYF. CDR3 in DNA: TGTGCCAGCAGTCCACATTTACAGGGATCCTACGAGCAGTACTTC. The chain has TRBV27 and TRBJ2-7; tentatively, D is TRBD1 (6 bases). V gave up 5 bases and J gave up 1 base, with 15 bases separating them. This CDR3 comprises 15 residues. Germline CDR1 is MNHEY and CDR2 is SMNVEV (reference sequence).

V is TRBV4-3 and J is TRBJ1-1, with D unresolved. The V gene lost 0 bases and the J gene lost 4 bases, with 9 bases spanning the gap. The CDR3 totals 14 residues. From germline, CDR1 is LGHNA and CDR2 YSLEER. CDR3 DNA sequence: TGCGCCAGCAGCCAAGAGACACTCCCCACTGAAGCTTTCTTT. Protein sequence: CASSQETLPTEAFF.

This rearrangement joins TRBV9 to TRBJ1-4; D is uncertain. CDR1 SGDLS and CDR2 YYNGEE come from the germline V gene. V was trimmed by 5 bases and J by 4 bases, leaving 15 bases between them. The CDR3 consists of 15 residues. This CDR3 reads CASSPGHGNNEKLFF. The CDR3 region has the DNA TGTGCCAGCAGTCCTGGCCATGGGAATAATGAAAAACTGTTTTTT. Full variable domain (missing parts from reference TRBV9 and TRBJ1-4): DSGVTQTPKHLITATGQRVTLRCSPRSGDLSVYWYQQSLDQGLQFLIQYYNGEERAKGNILERFSAQQFPDLHSELNLSSLELGDSALYFCASSPGHGNNEKLFFGSGTQLSVL.

CDR3 coding DNA: TGTGCCAGCCGGGGGGACAGGGGCACAGATACGCAGTATTTT. Protein product: CASRGDRGTDTQYF. The gene calls are TRBV6-1 and TRBJ2-3; 9 nucleotides match TRBD1. The CDR3 length is 14 residues. J gave up 1 base and V 8 bases, and 4 bases lay outside the gene matches. Germline lookup yields CDR1 MNHNS and CDR2 SASEGT.

Details on this clone: One end of the junction varies from germline; a read error may be responsible. This rearrangement joins TRBV4-2 to TRBJ2-7, with unresolved D. This CDR3 has 12 amino acids. Per germline, CDR1 LGHNA and CDR2 YNFKEQ. CDR3 region: CASSQDRLSLNF. CDR3 nucleotide sequence: TGTGCCAGCAGCCAAGATCGCCTCTCCCTGAACTTC.

The V call is TRBV18, the J call TRBJ1-4; 11 bases agree with TRBD1. J lost 7 bases, V lost 0 bases, and 1 base had no gene match. Per the germline V gene, CDR1 is KGHSH and CDR2 is LQKENI. The CDR3 runs to 15 residues. CDR3 protein: CASSPPGQGAEKLFF. In nucleotides, the CDR3 is TGTGCCAGCTCACCACCCGGACAGGGGGCTGAAAAACTGTTTTTT.

A few counts support this clone. J is TRBJ2-7 and V is TRBV7-9; 7 bases are shared with TRBD1. CDR1 is SEHNR and CDR2 is FQNEAQ in the germline V gene (reference sequence). This CDR3 is 14 amino acids long. V lost 3 bases and J lost 5; bases outside the gene matches: 7. CDR3 protein: CASSFGQVVHEQYF. In nucleotides, the CDR3 is TGTGCCAGCAGCTTCGGACAGGTAGTTCACGAGCAGTACTTC.

The chain combines TRBV2 with TRBJ1-5, with 7 bases fitting TRBD1. This CDR3 spans 16 amino acids. CDR1 is SNHLY and CDR2 is FYNNEI in the germline V gene. V was clipped by 6 bases and J by 5 bases; unmatched bases: 13. The CDR3 spells CASRRRQGPVYQPQHF. DNA of the CDR3: TGTGCCAGCAGACGACGACAGGGTCCGGTTTATCAGCCCCAGCATTTT.

The chain joins TRBV29-1 to TRBJ1-4; 9 positions agree with TRBD1. V lost 7 bases, J lost 8 bases, and 8 bases stayed unmatched. This CDR3 is 13 amino acids long. CDR1 SQVTM and CDR2 ANQGSEA come from the germline V gene. The CDR3 spells CSATQGAEEKLFF. CDR3 nucleotide sequence: TGCAGCGCAACACAGGGGGCGGAGGAAAAACTGTTTTTT.

This clone was detected once. The chain links TRBV9 to TRBJ2-4; D gene ambiguous. There are 15 residues in the CDR3. The germline V gene encodes CDR1 SGDLS and CDR2 YYNGEE. Trimming left V 4 bases short and J 5 bases short, with 16 bases between. The CDR3 DNA is TGTGCCAGCAGCATCCTAGGGAAAAACGAAAACATTCAGTACTTC. Its translation is CASSILGKNENIQYF.

DNA of the CDR3: TGTGCCAGCAGCGGGACTAGCGGGGGGTGGGGAGATACGCAGTATTTT. Translated, it gives CASSGTSGGWGDTQYF. The V call is TRBV6-6, the J call TRBJ2-3; TRBD2 aligns across 15 bases. Per germline, CDR1 MNHNY and CDR2 SVGAGI (reference sequence). The CDR3 contains 16 residues. V gave up 6 bases and J gave up 5 bases; unmatched junction bases: 6.

This chain links TRBV19 with TRBJ1-5; TRBD1 is a possible D gene (5 bases). The CDR3 loop spans 12 amino acids. The V end was cut by 5 bases, the J end by 11 bases, with 13 bases between. Per germline, CDR1 LNHDA and CDR2 SQIVND (reference sequence). CDR3 nucleotide sequence: TGTGCCAGTAGTGGGGGACGAGCGGCCCAGCATTTT. Amino acids: CASSGGRAAQHF.

The chain is built from TRBV6-5 and TRBJ2-1, with TRBD1 as a possible D gene (6 bases). This CDR3 has 13 amino acids. CDR1 is MNHEY, CDR2 SVGAGI, per germline. The V end was cut by 0 bases, the J end by 8 bases, with 8 bases between. CDR3 sequence reads: CASSYSRGHEQFF. The CDR3 DNA reads as TGTGCCAGCAGTTACTCCAGGGGACATGAGCAGTTCTTC.

This clone showed up just once. The chain is built from TRBV2 and TRBJ1-4; D uncertain. V was shortened by 8 bases and J by 4 bases, with 11 bases between the two germline ends. The CDR3 runs to 13 residues. Germline V gene lookup returns CDR1 SNHLY and CDR2 FYNNEI. CDR3 in amino acids: CASSREGNEKLFF. The CDR3 DNA follows: TGTGCCAGCTCTAGGGAGGGTAATGAAAAACTGTTTTTT.

This chain uses TRBV19 with TRBJ1-5, with D maybe TRBD1 (5 bases). CDR1 and CDR2 (germline): LNHDA, SQIVND (reference sequence). Trimming removed 3 bases at V and 6 bases at J, with 15 bases between. There are 15 residues in the CDR3. The CDR3 DNA is TGTGCCAGTAGTATGTCGGGATTTAGGGGTCAGCCCCAGCATTTT. Amino acid sequence: CASSMSGFRGQPQHF. The full variable domain, completed using reference TRBV19 and TRBJ1-5, is DGGITQSPKYLFRKEGQNVTLSCEQNLNHDAMYWYRQDPGQGLRLIYYSQIVNDFQKGDIAEGYSVSREKKESFPLTVTSAQKNPTAFYLCASSMSGFRGQPQHFGDGTRLSIL.

J is TRBJ2-3 and V is TRBV27; 8 bases map to TRBD2. Germline loops: CDR1 MNHEY, CDR2 SMNVEV (reference sequence). There are 16 residues in the CDR3. V gave up 4 bases and J gave up 0 bases; unmatched junction bases: 6. CDR3 DNA sequence: TGTGCCAGCAGTTCACCTAGCGGGCCTAGCACAGATACGCAGTATTTT. Translated: CASSSPSGPSTDTQYF.

The chain employs TRBV4-1 and TRBJ2-2; the D is unclear. The CDR3 has 14 amino acids. V lost 1 base to trimming and J lost 6 bases, with 9 bases between them. Germline CDR1 is MGHRA and CDR2 is YSYEKL. CDR3 DNA sequence: TGCGCCAGCAGCCAAGTAGGTCTACCCGGGGAGCTGTTTTTT. Its translation: CASSQVGLPGELFF.

This clone was observed a single time. This chain uses TRBV7-9 with TRBJ2-1; unclear D gene. V lost 5 bases to trimming and J lost 9 bases, with 11 bases between them. The CDR3 spans 12 residues. Germline CDR1 SEHNR, CDR2 FQNEAQ (reference sequence). The CDR3 DNA reads TGTGCCAGCAGCCTCCTCTTGGGTGAGCAGTTCTTC. It is translated as CASSLLLGEQFF.

V gene TRBV7-2 combines with J gene TRBJ1-2, with D uncertain. V shed 5 bases and J shed 4 bases, with 17 bases lying between them. This CDR3 contains 15 residues. Germline V CDR1 and CDR2: SGHTA, FQGNSA. The CDR3 spells CASSTDTGVPYGYTF. Here the CDR3 DNA reads TGTGCCAGCAGCACCGACACCGGGGTACCCTATGGCTACACCTTC.

This chain's CDR3 is CASSPFLGQGANYGYTF. The CDR3 region has the DNA TGTGCCAGCAGCCCTTTCCTTGGACAGGGGGCTAACTATGGCTACACCTTC. This chain uses TRBV13 with TRBJ1-2; 10 bases line up with TRBD1. There are 17 residues in the CDR3. V lost 5 bases, J lost 0 bases, and 9 bases stayed unmatched. The germline gives CDR1 PRHDT, CDR2 FYEKMQ (reference sequence).

CDR3 sequence (DNA): TGTGCCAGCAGCTTAGCAGAGGCAGGTCAAGAGACCCAGTACTTC. This sequence encodes CASSLAEAGQETQYF. V is TRBV7-6 and J is TRBJ2-5, with no clear D. The CDR3 runs 15 residues. Trimming removed 0 bases at V and 2 bases at J, with 10 bases between. CDR1 is SGHVS and CDR2 is FNYEAQ in the germline V gene.

CDR3 sequence (DNA): TGTGCCAGCAGCTTTTCCGGACAGGGAGAACAGCCCCAGCATTTT. Translation: CASSFSGQGEQPQHF. This chain joins TRBV7-8 and TRBJ1-5, with 8 positions matching TRBD1. V dropped 3 bases and J dropped 7; count of bases not matched to a gene: 8. The CDR3 covers 15 residues. Germline CDR1 SGHVS, CDR2 FQNEAQ.

The J gene is TRBJ2-5, the V gene TRBV5-1; D is unclear. V dropped 2 bases and J dropped 0 bases, with 11 bases sitting between them. This CDR3 has 15 amino acids. Germline V CDR1 and CDR2: SGHRS, YFSETQ. CDR3 DNA: TGCGCCAGCAGCTTTGGCGCGTCGTACCAAGAGACCCAGTACTTC. As protein: CASSFGASYQETQYF.

The CDR3 region has the DNA TGTGCCAGAAGCTGTGGGACAGGGAAGTCGGACAATCAGCCCCAGCATTTT. This gives the protein CARSCGTGKSDNQPQHF. V gene TRBV5-3 combines with J gene TRBJ1-5, with 9 bases aligning to TRBD1. TRBV5-3 has ORF status, its function being uncertain. V was clipped by 3 bases and J by 3 bases; unmatched bases: 10. This CDR3 has 17 amino acids.

The rearrangement uses TRBV27 and TRBJ2-2; D possibly corresponds to TRBD1 (5 bases). V lost 6 bases and J lost 1, with 9 bases in between. The CDR3 runs 14 residues. Germline loops: CDR1 MNHEY, CDR2 SMNVEV (reference sequence). The CDR3 protein is CASRITGNTGELFF. The DNA of the CDR3 is TGTGCCAGCAGGATAACAGGGAACACCGGGGAGCTGTTTTTT.